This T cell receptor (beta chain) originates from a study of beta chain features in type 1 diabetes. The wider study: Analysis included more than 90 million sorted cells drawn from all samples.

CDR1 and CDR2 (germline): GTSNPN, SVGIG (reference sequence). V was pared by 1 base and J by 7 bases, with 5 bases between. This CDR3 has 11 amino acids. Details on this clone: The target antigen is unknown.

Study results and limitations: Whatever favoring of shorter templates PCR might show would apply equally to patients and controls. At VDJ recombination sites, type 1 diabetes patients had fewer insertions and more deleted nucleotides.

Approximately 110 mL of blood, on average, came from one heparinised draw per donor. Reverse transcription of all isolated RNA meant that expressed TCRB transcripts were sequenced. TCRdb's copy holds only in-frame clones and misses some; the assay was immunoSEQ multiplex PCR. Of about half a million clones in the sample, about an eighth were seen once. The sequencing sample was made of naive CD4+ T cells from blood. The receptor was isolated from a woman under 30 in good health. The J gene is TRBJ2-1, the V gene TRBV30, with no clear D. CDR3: CAWSDKNEQFF. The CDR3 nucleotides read TGTGCCTGGAGTGACAAGAATGAGCAGTTCTTC. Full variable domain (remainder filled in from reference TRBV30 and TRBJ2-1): SQTIHQWPATLVQPVGSPLSLECTVEGTSNPNLYWYRQAAGRGLQLLFYSVGIGQISSEVPQNLSASRPQDRQFILSSKKLLLSDSGFYLCAWSDKNEQFFGPGTRLTVL.